These 28 T cell receptor beta chains came from one sample sequenced in a study of T cells after yellow fever vaccination. TCRdb passed the 5' RACE reads through MiXCR, listing each CDR3 protein once. The sample contains 250,000 to 350,000 distinct CDR3 sequences, 3.5% to 4.5% of which appear only once. Sequencing used PBMCs, obtained 15 days after the yellow fever booster vaccination. The source of these receptors is a man aged 18-30 years who received the YFV17D yellow fever vaccine.

At least ten counts were recorded for this clonotype. The CDR3 DNA sequence: TGCAGTGCTAGAGAGGGAGCAGTTAATTCACCCCTCCACTTT. The encoded protein is CSAREGAVNSPLHF. V usage is TRBV20-1 and J usage is TRBJ1-6; D ambiguous. This CDR3 has 14 residues. The V end was cut by 0 bases, the J end by 6 bases, with 9 bases between. CDR1 is DFQATT and CDR2 is SNEGSKA in the germline V gene (reference sequence).

In its sample, this clonotype was seen a few times. The V call is TRBV4-2, the J call TRBJ1-2; 10 bases map to TRBD1. CDR1 and CDR2 (germline): LGHNA, YNFKEQ. The CDR3 is 15 residues long. Trimming at V came to 1 base and at J to 8 bases, leaving 7 bases not matched to a gene. CDR3 sequence (DNA): TGTGCCAGCAGCCAAGGGGGGACAGGGGAGACCGGCTACACCTTC. Translated: CASSQGGTGETGYTF.

The rearrangement uses TRBV5-1 and TRBJ2-2, with 11 bases aligning to TRBD1. V dropped 4 bases and J dropped 0; count of bases not matched to a gene: 5. Germline CDR1 and CDR2: SGHRS and YFSETQ. The CDR3 covers 17 residues. DNA of the CDR3: TGCGCCAGCAGCCCCGGGACAGGGGGACCGAACACCGGGGAGCTGTTTTTT. It is translated as CASSPGTGGPNTGELFF.

The V gene is TRBV7-6, the J gene TRBJ2-2; 8 positions agree with TRBD1. CDR3 length: 16 amino acids. Germline trimming cut 1 base from V and 3 bases from J; bases unmatched to any gene: 4. The germline CDR1 and CDR2 sequences are SGHVS and FNYEAQ. CDR3: CASSLVSQGDTGELFF. CDR3 sequence (DNA): TGTGCCAGCAGCTTAGTATCACAGGGGGACACCGGGGAGCTGTTTTTT.

This clonotype was picked up a small number of times. The chain recombines TRBV5-1 with TRBJ2-7; 8 bases fit TRBD1. The germline CDR1 and CDR2 sequences are SGHRS and YFSETQ. CDR3 length: 15 amino acids. J was trimmed by 0 bases and V by 5 bases; bases with no gene match: 7. CDR3 in DNA: TGCGCCAGCAGGGAGGACAGGGCGTTCTCCTACGAGCAGTACTTC. Protein: CASREDRAFSYEQYF. The whole variable domain, remainder taken from reference TRBV5-1 and TRBJ2-7, is KAGVTQTPRYLIKTRGQQVTLSCSPISGHRSVSWYQQTPGQGLQFLFEYFSETQRNKGNFPGRFSGRQFSNSRSEMNVSTLELGDSALYLCASREDRAFSYEQYFGPGTRLTVT.

This rearrangement joins TRBV29-1 to TRBJ2-1, with 9 positions matching TRBD1. The germline CDR1 and CDR2 sequences are SQVTM and ANQGSEA. V trimming: 6 bases; J trimming: 0 bases; junction bases outside the gene matches: 3. CDR3 length: 14 residues. The CDR3 DNA reads TGCAGCGTAGAGACAGGGGGCTCCTACAATGAGCAGTTCTTC. It translates to CSVETGGSYNEQFF.

This clonotype was observed many times. CDR3 sequence reads: CATLGGRNSPLHF. CDR3 nucleotide sequence: TGTGCCACCCTGGGGGGACGGAATTCACCCCTCCACTTT. The J gene is TRBJ1-6, the V gene TRBV15; the D gene is possibly TRBD1 (5 bases). Trimming pared 8 bases from V and 7 bases from J, leaving 12 bases between. This CDR3 contains 13 residues. Per germline, CDR1 LNHNV and CDR2 YYDKDF (reference sequence).

This clonotype was seen ten or more times. V usage is TRBV6-2 or TRBV6-3 and J usage is TRBJ2-2, with 9 positions matching TRBD1. From germline, CDR1 is MNHEY and CDR2 SVGEGT. V was clipped by 6 bases and J by 7 bases; unmatched bases: 6. The CDR3 is made up of 14 amino acids. The CDR3 is CASSYRGPSGELFF. In DNA, the CDR3 is TGTGCCAGCAGCTACAGGGGGCCAAGCGGGGAGCTGTTTTTT.

Ten or more counts support this clonotype. The chain couples TRBV6-1 to TRBJ2-7, with D uncertain. The CDR3 extends over 11 amino acids. V lost 8 bases and J 0 bases, leaving 5 bases between the germline ends. The germline gives CDR1 MNHNS, CDR2 SASEGT. CDR3 amino acids: CASLSSYEQYF. The CDR3 nucleotides read TGTGCCAGCCTTAGCTCCTACGAGCAGTACTTC.

Concerning this clonotype itself: Since a much larger clone is just one base distant, this may be a read error. The chain is built from TRBV5-1 and TRBJ2-5; a possible D gene is TRBD2 (5 bases). Germline V lookup: CDR1 SGHRS, CDR2 YFSETQ. This CDR3 region has 14 residues. V lost 9 bases, J lost 1 base, and 16 bases lay in between. This chain's CDR3 is CATREWESQETQYF. DNA for the CDR3: TGCGCCACCAGAGAGTGGGAGAGCCAAGAGACCCAGTACTTC.

This chain uses TRBV7-9 with TRBJ2-1; TRBD1 matches at 7 bases. CDR1 and CDR2 from the germline V gene are SEHNR and FQNEAQ (reference sequence). This CDR3 is 14 amino acids long. V lost 5 bases to trimming and J lost 1 base; unmatched junction nucleotides: 2. The CDR3 DNA is TGTGCCAGCAGCACGGGACAGTCCTACAATGAGCAGTTCTTC. Its translation is CASSTGQSYNEQFF.

This clonotype was found many times. The chain employs TRBV12-3 or TRBV12-4 and TRBJ1-4; tentative D call: TRBD1 (5 bases). The CDR3 spans 15 residues. Trimming shortened V by 1 base and J by 8 bases, and 14 bases separated the two germline ends. Written as DNA, the CDR3 is TGTGCCAGCAGTTTAGTTGGGCAGGGAAACGAAAAACTGTTTTTT. This codes for CASSLVGQGNEKLFF.

This clonotype occurred many times. The J gene is TRBJ2-5, the V gene TRBV18; D not resolved. The CDR3 runs to 14 residues. The germline V gene encodes CDR1 KGHSH and CDR2 LQKENI. Trimming removed 2 bases at V and 3 bases at J, with 10 bases between. The CDR3: CASSPSYLEETQYF. CDR3 nucleotide sequence: TGTGCCAGCTCACCATCTTATCTAGAAGAGACCCAGTACTTC.

This clonotype was recorded at least ten times. The gene calls are TRBV4-3 and TRBJ2-3, with unresolved D. The CDR3 runs to 14 residues. Trimming shortened V by 0 bases and J by 3 bases, and 7 bases separated the two germline ends. Germline CDR1 LGHNA, CDR2 YSLEER. The CDR3 nucleotides read TGCGCCAGCAGCCAAGATCTGGGTACAGATACGCAGTATTTT. Translated, it gives CASSQDLGTDTQYF.

This clonotype was observed a few times. J is TRBJ2-3 and V is TRBV6-1; D is unresolved. Germline V gene lookup returns CDR1 MNHNS and CDR2 SASEGT. V dropped 4 bases and J dropped 6 bases, with 20 bases sitting between them. The CDR3 sequence is 16 residues long. Written as DNA, the CDR3 is TGTGCCAGCAGTGTATTGTTGGGCCTGGCCTCCGATACGCAGTATTTT. It codes for CASSVLLGLASDTQYF.

This clonotype was recorded a few times. The J gene is TRBJ1-2, the V gene TRBV7-8; D perhaps matches TRBD1 (5 bases). The V end lost 1 base, the J end lost 5 bases, and 17 bases lay between the germline ends. CDR3 size: 16 residues. Germline loops: CDR1 SGHVS, CDR2 FQNEAQ. The CDR3 region has the DNA TGTGCCAGCAGCTTAGGAACCCCCGGGACCTCTTATGGCTACACCTTC. The encoded protein is CASSLGTPGTSYGYTF.

This clonotype was observed at least ten times. The chain has TRBV12-3 or TRBV12-4 and TRBJ1-5; no clear D gene. This CDR3 comprises 12 residues. The V and J ends lost 7 bases and 9 bases respectively, with 13 bases between them. This CDR3 is CASTSLPPPQHF. CDR3 sequence (DNA): TGTGCCAGCACCTCCCTCCCCCCGCCCCAGCATTTT.

This clonotype was seen repeatedly, ten times or more. V gene TRBV18 combines with J gene TRBJ1-1; D unresolved. Trimming left V 1 base short and J 11 bases short, with 11 bases between. This CDR3 region has 12 residues. The germline CDR1 and CDR2 sequences are KGHSH and LQKENI. This chain's CDR3 is CASSPRWETAFF. In DNA form, the CDR3 reads TGTGCCAGCTCACCACGTTGGGAAACGGCTTTCTTT.

This clonotype was found a few times. The chain employs TRBV24-1 and TRBJ1-2; D uncertain. V lost 5 bases and J 4 bases, leaving 10 bases between the germline ends. The CDR3 has 13 residues. The germline CDR1 and CDR2 sequences are KGHDR and SFDVKD. The CDR3 coding sequence is TGTGCCACCAGTGGCGGCAGGACCTATGGCTACACCTTC. Its translation is CATSGGRTYGYTF.

This clonotype was counted between two and nine times. V usage is TRBV18 and J usage is TRBJ1-5, with D possibly TRBD1 on 6 matching bases. This CDR3 region has 16 residues. CDR1 and CDR2 from the germline V gene are KGHSH and LQKENI. The germline V and J ends were trimmed by 3 bases and 2 bases, with 14 bases remaining between them. CDR3 nucleotide sequence: TGTGCCAGCTCACCCCTTCAGGGGATCGGCAATCAGCCCCAGCATTTT. Its protein product is CASSPLQGIGNQPQHF.

In its sample, this clonotype was seen many times. This rearrangement joins TRBV12-3 or TRBV12-4 to TRBJ1-2; TRBD1 matches at 7 bases. The CDR3 totals 14 residues. V lost 2 bases and J lost 8; bases outside the gene matches: 8. The CDR3 here is CASSLNDRVEGYTF. CDR3 in DNA: TGTGCCAGCAGTTTAAATGACAGGGTGGAGGGCTACACCTTC.

CDR3 residues: CASSSTHSDRANVLTF. CDR3 in DNA: TGTGCCAGCAGCTCCACCCATTCGGACCGGGCCAACGTCCTGACTTTC. This chain links TRBV5-5 with TRBJ2-6, with D hard to call. Per the germline V gene, CDR1 is SGHKS and CDR2 is YYEKEE (reference sequence). The CDR3 runs to 16 residues. V lost 3 bases and J 5 bases, leaving 15 bases between the germline ends.

This clonotype was observed at least ten times. The V call is TRBV6-2 or TRBV6-3, the J call TRBJ2-7; a possible D gene is TRBD2 (6 bases). CDR1 and CDR2 from the germline V gene are MNHEY and SVGEGT. The V end was cut by 6 bases, the J end by 3 bases, with 18 bases between. This CDR3 has 15 residues. CDR3 sequence (DNA): TGTGCCAGCAGGGGAGGTATCCGAGTGATCTACGAGCAGTACTTC. Its translation: CASRGGIRVIYEQYF.

The V and J genes are TRBV5-1 and TRBJ2-7, with D unresolved. Germline V gives CDR1 SGHRS, CDR2 YFSETQ. CDR3 length: 15 residues. V lost 4 bases and J 7 bases, leaving 21 bases between the germline ends. CDR3 region: CASSPYSTPYGEQYF. CDR3 coding DNA: TGCGCCAGCAGCCCTTACTCGACCCCATATGGAGAGCAGTACTTC.

This clonotype was counted many times. This chain uses TRBV5-6 with TRBJ2-3; D gene unclear. The V end lost 1 base, the J end lost 5 bases, and 8 bases lay between the germline ends. Looked up from germline, CDR1 is SGHDT and CDR2 is YYEEEE. This CDR3 spans 13 amino acids. The CDR3 is CASSLQFGDTQYF. As DNA, the CDR3 is TGTGCCAGCAGCTTGCAGTTCGGAGATACGCAGTATTTT.

This clonotype was counted between two and nine times. V is TRBV6-2 or TRBV6-3 and J is TRBJ2-5; 7 bases fit TRBD1. After removal of 1 base from V and 4 bases from J, the junction contained 3 bases not matched to a gene. The CDR3 spans 14 residues. Germline-derived CDR1 and CDR2 are MNHEY and SVGEGT. CDR3 in DNA: TGTGCCAGCAGTTACTGGACAGGAGGAGAGACCCAGTACTTC. Encoded protein: CASSYWTGGETQYF.

This clonotype was counted at least ten times. The genes are TRBV7-2 and TRBJ1-6, with 7 positions matching TRBD1. CDR1 is SGHTA and CDR2 is FQGNSA in the germline V gene. With V trimmed by 5 bases and J by 2 bases, 3 bases remained unmatched. The CDR3 consists of 15 residues. The CDR3 DNA reads TGTGCCAGCAGCCCAGGGGGGACCTATAATTCACCCCTCCACTTT. Translated, it gives CASSPGGTYNSPLHF.

In this sample, this clonotype turned up many times. The chain employs TRBV6-5 and TRBJ2-1; 8 bases align to TRBD1. CDR1 and CDR2 (germline): MNHEY, SVGAGI. This CDR3 is built from 14 residues. J was trimmed by 4 bases and V by 6 bases; bases with no gene match: 5. The CDR3 DNA reads as TGTGCCAGCAGCCCGGGACAGGAGTACAATGAGCAGTTCTTC. Translation: CASSPGQEYNEQFF.